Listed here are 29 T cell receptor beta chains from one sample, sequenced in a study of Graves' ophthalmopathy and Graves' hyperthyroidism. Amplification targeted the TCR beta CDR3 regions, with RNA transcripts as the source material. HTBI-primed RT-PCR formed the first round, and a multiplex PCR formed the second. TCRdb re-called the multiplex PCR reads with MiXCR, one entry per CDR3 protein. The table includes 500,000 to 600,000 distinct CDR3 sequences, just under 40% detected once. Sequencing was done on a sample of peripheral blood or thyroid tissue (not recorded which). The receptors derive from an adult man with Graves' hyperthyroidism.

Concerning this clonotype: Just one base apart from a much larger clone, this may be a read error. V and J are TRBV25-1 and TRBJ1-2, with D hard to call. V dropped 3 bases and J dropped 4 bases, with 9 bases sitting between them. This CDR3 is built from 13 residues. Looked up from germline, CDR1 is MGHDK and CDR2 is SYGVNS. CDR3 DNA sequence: TGTGCCAGCAGTGACAGAGAAACCTATGGCTACACCTTC. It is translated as CASSDRETYGYTF.

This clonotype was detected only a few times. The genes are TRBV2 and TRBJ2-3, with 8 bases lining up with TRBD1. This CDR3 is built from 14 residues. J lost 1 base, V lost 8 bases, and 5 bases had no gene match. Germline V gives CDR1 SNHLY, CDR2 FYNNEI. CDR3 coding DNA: TGTGCCAGCGGGACGGGACAGGGCACAGATACGCAGTATTTT. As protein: CASGTGQGTDTQYF.

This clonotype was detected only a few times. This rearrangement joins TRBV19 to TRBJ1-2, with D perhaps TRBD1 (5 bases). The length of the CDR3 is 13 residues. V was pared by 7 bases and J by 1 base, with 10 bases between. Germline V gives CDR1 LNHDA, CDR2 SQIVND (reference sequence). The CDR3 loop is CASMGQLNYGYTF. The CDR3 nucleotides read TGTGCCAGTATGGGGCAGCTTAACTATGGCTACACCTTC.

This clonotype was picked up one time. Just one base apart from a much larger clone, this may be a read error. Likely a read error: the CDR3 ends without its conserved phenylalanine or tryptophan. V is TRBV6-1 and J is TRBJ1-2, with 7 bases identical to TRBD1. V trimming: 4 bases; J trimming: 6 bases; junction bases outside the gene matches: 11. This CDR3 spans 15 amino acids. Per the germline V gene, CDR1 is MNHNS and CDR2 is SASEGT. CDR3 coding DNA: TGTGCCAGCAGTGCAGGGACAGCGCTTCCTGATGGCTACACCCTC. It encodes CASSAGTALPDGYTL.

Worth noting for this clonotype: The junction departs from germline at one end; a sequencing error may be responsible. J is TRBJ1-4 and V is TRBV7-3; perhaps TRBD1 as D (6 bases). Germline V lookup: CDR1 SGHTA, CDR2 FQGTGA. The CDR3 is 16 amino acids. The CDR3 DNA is TGCGCCAGCAGCCAAGATCCGGGCAGGGGTAATGAAAAACTGTTTTTT. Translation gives CASSQDPGRGNEKLFF.

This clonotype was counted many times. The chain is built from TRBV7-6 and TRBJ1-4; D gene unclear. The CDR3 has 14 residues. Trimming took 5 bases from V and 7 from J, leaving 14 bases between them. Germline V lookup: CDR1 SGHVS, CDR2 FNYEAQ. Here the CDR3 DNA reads TGTGCCAGCAGCGCGTTCAGGCAGACTGAAAAACTGTTTTTT. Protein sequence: CASSAFRQTEKLFF.

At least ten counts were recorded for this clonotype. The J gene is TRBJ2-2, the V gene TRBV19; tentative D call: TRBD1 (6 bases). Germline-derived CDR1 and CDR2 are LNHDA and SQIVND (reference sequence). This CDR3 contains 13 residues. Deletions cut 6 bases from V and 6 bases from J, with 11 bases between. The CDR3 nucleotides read TGTGCCAGTAGGAAGACAGGTGCCGGGGAGCTGTTTTTT. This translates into CASRKTGAGELFF.

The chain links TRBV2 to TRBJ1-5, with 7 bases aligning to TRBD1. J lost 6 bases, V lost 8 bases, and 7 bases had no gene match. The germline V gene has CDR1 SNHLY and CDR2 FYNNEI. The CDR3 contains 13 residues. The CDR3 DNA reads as TGTGCCAGCGACGGGACAGTGGCTCAGCCCCAGCATTTT. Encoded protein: CASDGTVAQPQHF.

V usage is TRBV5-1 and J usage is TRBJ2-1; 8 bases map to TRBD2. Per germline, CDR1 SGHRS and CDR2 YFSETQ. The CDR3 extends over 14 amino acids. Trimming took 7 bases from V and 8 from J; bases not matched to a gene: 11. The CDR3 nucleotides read TGCGCCAGCTTCCGGGGGGGGGCCGACGATGAGCAGTTCTTC. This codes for CASFRGGADDEQFF.

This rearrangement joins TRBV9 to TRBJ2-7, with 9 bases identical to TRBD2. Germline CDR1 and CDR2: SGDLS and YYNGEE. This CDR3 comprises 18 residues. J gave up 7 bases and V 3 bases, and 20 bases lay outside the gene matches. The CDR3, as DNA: TGTGCCAGCAGCGATCCCGGGACTAGCATAAGCTCCTACAATGAGCAGTACTTC. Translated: CASSDPGTSISSYNEQYF.

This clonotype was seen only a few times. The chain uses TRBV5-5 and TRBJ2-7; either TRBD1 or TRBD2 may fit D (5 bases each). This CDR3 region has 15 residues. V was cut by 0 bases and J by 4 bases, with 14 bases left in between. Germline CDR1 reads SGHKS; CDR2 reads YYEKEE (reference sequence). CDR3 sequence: CASSLVMGETYEQYF. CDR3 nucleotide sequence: TGTGCCAGCAGCTTGGTTATGGGGGAAACATACGAGCAGTACTTC.

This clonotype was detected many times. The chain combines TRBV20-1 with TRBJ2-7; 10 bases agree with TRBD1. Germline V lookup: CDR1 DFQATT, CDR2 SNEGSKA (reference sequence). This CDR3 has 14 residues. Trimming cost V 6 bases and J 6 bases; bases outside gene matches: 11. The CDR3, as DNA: TGCAGTGCGGGCGGCGGGACAGGGGTTCGCGAGCAGTACTTC. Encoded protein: CSAGGGTGVREQYF.

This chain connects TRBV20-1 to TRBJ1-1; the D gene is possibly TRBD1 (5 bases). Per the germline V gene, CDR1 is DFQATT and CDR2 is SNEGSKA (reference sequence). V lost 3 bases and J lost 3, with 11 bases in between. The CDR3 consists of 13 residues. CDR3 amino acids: CSASARGDTEAFF. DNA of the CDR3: TGCAGTGCTAGCGCCCGGGGGGACACTGAAGCTTTCTTT.

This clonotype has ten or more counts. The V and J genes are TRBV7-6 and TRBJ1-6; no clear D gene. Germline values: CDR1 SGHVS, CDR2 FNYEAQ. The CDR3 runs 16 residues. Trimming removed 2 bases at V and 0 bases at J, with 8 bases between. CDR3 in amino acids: CASSLRASSYNSPLHF. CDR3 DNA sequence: TGTGCCAGCAGCTTAAGAGCAAGCTCCTATAATTCACCCCTCCACTTT.

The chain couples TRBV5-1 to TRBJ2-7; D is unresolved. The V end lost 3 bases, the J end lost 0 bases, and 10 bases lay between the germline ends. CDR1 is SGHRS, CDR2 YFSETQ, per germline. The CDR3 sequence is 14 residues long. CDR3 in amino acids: CASSSQPSSYEQYF. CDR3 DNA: TGCGCCAGCAGCTCCCAACCCTCCTCCTACGAGCAGTACTTC. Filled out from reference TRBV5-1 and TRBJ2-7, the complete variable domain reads KAGVTQTPRYLIKTRGQQVTLSCSPISGHRSVSWYQQTPGQGLQFLFEYFSETQRNKGNFPGRFSGRQFSNSRSEMNVSTLELGDSALYLCASSSQPSSYEQYFGPGTRLTVT.

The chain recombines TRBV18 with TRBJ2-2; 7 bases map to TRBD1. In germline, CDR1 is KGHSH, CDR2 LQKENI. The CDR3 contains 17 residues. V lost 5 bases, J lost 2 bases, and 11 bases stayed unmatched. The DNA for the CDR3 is TGTGCCAGCTCAGCCGTCCGACAGGGCCTCAACACCGGGGAGCTGTTTTTT. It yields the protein CASSAVRQGLNTGELFF.

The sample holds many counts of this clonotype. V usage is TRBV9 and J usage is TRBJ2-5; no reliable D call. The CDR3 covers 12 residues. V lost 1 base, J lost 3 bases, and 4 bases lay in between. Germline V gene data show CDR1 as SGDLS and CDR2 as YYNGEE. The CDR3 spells CASSVNEETQYF. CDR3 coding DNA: TGTGCCAGCAGCGTAAATGAAGAGACCCAGTACTTC.

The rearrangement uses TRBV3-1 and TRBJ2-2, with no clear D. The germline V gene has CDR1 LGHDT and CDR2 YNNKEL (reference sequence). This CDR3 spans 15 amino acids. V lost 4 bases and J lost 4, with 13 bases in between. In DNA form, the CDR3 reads TGTGCCAGCAGCCTCGGACGGACGGGCACCGGGGAGCTGTTTTTT. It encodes CASSLGRTGTGELFF.

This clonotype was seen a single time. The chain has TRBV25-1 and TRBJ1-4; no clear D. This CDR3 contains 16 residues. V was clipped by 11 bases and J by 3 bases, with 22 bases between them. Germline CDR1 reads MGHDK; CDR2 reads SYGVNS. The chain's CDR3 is CAWSEGVGASNEKLFF. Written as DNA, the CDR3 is TGTGCCTGGAGTGAGGGAGTCGGTGCGTCTAATGAAAAACTGTTTTTT.

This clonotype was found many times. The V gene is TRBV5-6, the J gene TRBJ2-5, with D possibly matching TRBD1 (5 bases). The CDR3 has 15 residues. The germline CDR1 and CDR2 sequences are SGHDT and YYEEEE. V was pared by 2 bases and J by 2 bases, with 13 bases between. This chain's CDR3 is CASSLWTRPQETQYF. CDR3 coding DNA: TGTGCCAGCAGCTTATGGACAAGGCCACAAGAGACCCAGTACTTC.

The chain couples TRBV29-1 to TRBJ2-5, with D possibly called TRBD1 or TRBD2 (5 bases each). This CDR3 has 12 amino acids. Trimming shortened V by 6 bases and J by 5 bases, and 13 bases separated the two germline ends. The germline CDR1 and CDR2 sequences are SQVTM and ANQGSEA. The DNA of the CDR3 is TGCAGCGTCCTGGGGGTCGAGGAGACCCAGTACTTC. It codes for CSVLGVEETQYF.

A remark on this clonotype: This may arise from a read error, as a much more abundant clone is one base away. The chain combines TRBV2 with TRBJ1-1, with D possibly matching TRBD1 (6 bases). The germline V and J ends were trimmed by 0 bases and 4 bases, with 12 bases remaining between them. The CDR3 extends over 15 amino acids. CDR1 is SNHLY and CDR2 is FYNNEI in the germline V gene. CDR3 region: CASSEAGAASTEAFF. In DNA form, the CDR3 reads TGTGCCAGCAGTGAAGCGGGGGCCGCGAGCACTGAAGCTTTCTTT.

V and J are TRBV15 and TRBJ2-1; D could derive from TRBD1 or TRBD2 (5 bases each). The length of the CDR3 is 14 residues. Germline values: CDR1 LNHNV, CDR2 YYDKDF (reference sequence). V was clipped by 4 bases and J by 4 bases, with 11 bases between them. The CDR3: CATSMSREYNEQFF. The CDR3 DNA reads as TGTGCCACCAGCATGTCCAGGGAGTACAATGAGCAGTTCTTC.

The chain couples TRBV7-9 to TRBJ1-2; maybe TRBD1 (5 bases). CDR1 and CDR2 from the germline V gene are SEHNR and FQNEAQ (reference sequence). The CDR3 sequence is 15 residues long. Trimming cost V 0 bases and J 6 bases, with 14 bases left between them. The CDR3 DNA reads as TGTGCCAGCAGCTTAGCGGGACCCGCCCTGAATGGCTACACCTTC. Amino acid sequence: CASSLAGPALNGYTF.

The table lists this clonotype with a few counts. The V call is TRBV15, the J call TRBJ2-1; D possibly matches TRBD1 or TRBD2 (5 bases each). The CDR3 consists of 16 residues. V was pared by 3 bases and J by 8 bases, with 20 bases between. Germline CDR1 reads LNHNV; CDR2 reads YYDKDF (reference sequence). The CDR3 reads CATSREEGRVGDEQFF. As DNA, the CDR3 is TGTGCCACCAGCAGGGAGGAAGGCAGGGTGGGTGATGAGCAGTTCTTC.

This CDR3 reads CSARDFGANVLTF. The CDR3 nucleotides are TGCAGTGCTAGGGATTTTGGTGCCAACGTCCTGACTTTC. J is TRBJ2-6 and V is TRBV20-1; unclear D gene. The germline gives CDR1 DFQATT, CDR2 SNEGSKA (reference sequence). CDR3 size: 13 residues. V was trimmed by 3 bases and J by 7 bases, leaving 10 bases between them.

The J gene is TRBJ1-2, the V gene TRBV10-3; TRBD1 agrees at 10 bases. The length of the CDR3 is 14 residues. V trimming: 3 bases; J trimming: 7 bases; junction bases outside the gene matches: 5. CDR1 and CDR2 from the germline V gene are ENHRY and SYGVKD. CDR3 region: CAISDRDRGGGYTF. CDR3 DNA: TGTGCCATCAGTGACCGGGACAGGGGCGGTGGCTACACCTTC.

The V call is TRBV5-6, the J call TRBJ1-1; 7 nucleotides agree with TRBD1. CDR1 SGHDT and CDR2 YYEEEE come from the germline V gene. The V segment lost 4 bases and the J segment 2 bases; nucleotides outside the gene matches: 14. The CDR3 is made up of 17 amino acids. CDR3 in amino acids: CASSPGGGRWANTEAFF. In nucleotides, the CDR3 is TGTGCCAGCAGCCCAGGGGGGGGGCGGTGGGCCAACACTGAAGCTTTCTTT.

In nucleotides, the CDR3 is TGTGCCAGCAGCGTGTCTAGCGGGGCTTTGGGAAATGAGCAGTTCTTC. Its protein is CASSVSSGALGNEQFF. The V and J genes are TRBV9 and TRBJ2-7; TRBD2 agrees at 9 bases. The J call could be wrong; TRBJ2-1 is a better fit for the DNA end. The CDR3 extends over 16 amino acids. Germline loops: CDR1 SGDLS, CDR2 YYNGEE.